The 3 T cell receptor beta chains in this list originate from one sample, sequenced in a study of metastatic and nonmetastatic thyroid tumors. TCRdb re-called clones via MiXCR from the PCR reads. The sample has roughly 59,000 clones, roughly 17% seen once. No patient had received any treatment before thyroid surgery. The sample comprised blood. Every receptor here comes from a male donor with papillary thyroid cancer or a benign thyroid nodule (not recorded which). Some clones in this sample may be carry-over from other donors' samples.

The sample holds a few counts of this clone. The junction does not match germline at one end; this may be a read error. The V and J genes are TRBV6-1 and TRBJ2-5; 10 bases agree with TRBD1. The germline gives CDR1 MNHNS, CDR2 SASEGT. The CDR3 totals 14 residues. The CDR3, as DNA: TGTGCCAGAAGTGAGGGACAGGGGTGGGAGACCAAGTACTTC. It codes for CARSEGQGWETKYF.

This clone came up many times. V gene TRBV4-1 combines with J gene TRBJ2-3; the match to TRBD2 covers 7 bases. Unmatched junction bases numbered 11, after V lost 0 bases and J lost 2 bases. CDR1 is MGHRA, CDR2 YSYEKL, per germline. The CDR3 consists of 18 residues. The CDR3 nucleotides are TGCGCCAGCAGCCAAGATGCTACGGGACTAACGTACACAGATACGCAGTATTTT. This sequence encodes CASSQDATGLTYTDTQYF.

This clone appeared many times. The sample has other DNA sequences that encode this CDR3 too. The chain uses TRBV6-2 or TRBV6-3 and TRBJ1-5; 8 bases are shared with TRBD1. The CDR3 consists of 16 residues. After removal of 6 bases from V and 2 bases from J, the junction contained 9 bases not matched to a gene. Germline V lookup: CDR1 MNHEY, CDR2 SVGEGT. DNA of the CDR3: TGTGCCAGCAGCTACACGACAGGGGCGGGCAATCAGCCCCAGCATTTT. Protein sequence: CASSYTTGAGNQPQHF.